Listed below are T cell receptor beta chains from one sample, sequenced in a study of cytomegalovirus exposure and HLA in healthy donors. TCRdb's copy holds only in-frame clones and misses some; the assay was immunoSEQ multiplex PCR. The top ten hold 12% of the sample, which has around 50,000 clones, 55% to 65% seen once. Sequenced sample: PBMCs. The receptors shown here come from a human donor in good health. Each CDR3 is given with its conserved first and last residue. A D gene is named only where the DNA matches it firmly. Clone size is given for some rows only: seen once, a few or many times, or a class if the clone is expanded.

D: NA; J: TRBJ2-7; V: TRBV19; size: NA; DNA: TGTGCCAGTAGTATAGACTGGGGAGCCTACGAGCAGTACTTC; CDR3: CASSIDWGAYEQYF
D: NA; J: TRBJ2-3; V: TRBV5-4; size: few; DNA: TGTGCCAGCAGCTTGGGCCCAGGGTCAGATACGCAGTATTTT; CDR3: CASSLGPGSDTQYF
D: NA; J: TRBJ2-7; V: TRBV9; size: NA; DNA: TGTGCCAGCAGCCGTAGCCCCGCAGACGAGCAGTACTTC; CDR3: CASSRSPADEQYF
D: NA; J: TRBJ2-5; V: TRBV7-9; size: few; DNA: TGTGCCAGCAGCTTAAAGGACAACGAGTGGCAAGAGACCCAGTACTTC; CDR3: CASSLKDNEWQETQYF
D: TRBD1; J: TRBJ2-2; V: TRBV7-2; size: NA; DNA: TGTGCCAGCAGCTTATTAGGGGGCCTGAGGACCGGGGAGCTGTTTTTT; CDR3: CASSLLGGLRTGELFF
D: TRBD1; J: TRBJ1-5; V: TRBV6-5; size: NA; DNA: TGTGCCAGCAGGTCGGGACAGGGGGTAGGTCAGCCCCAGCATTTT; CDR3: CASRSGQGVGQPQHF
D: NA; J: TRBJ1-4; V: TRBV5-6; size: NA; DNA: TGTGCCAGCAGCTCCGGAGGTACGGGGGAAGCCGGGAAACTGTTTTTT; CDR3: CASSSGGTGEAGKLFF
D: NA; J: TRBJ1-5; V: TRBV9; size: once; DNA: TGTGCCAGCAGCGTAGGAGGCAGGGGACAGCCCCAGCATTTT; CDR3: CASSVGGRGQPQHF
D: TRBD2; J: TRBJ2-5; V: TRBV7-7; size: NA; DNA: TGTGCTAGCAGCCCCGCGGGGGGCGGGGAGACCCAGTACTTC; CDR3: CASSPAGGGETQYF
D: NA; J: TRBJ2-1; V: TRBV4-2; size: NA; DNA: TGTGCCAGCAGCCAAAGCTCCACCGGGGGTTCTGAGCAGTTCTTC; CDR3: CASSQSSTGGSEQFF
D: NA; J: TRBJ1-1; V: TRBV7-2; size: NA; DNA: TGTGCCAGCAGCTTAGGGTTCGTCGGGGTTGAAGCTTTCTTT; CDR3: CASSLGFVGVEAFF
D: TRBD1; J: TRBJ2-5; V: TRBV10-3; size: few; DNA: TGTGCCATCAGTGAGTGGCCAGGGGGCTACCAAGAGACCCAGTACTTC; CDR3: CAISEWPGGYQETQYF
D: TRBD2; J: TRBJ2-2; V: TRBV7-3; size: NA; DNA: TGTGCCAGCAGCCCCGGGGGGGCAGGCACCGGGGAGCTGTTTTTT; CDR3: CASSPGGAGTGELFF
D: TRBD1; J: TRBJ2-5; V: TRBV10-2; size: NA; DNA: TGCGCCAGCAGAGATCAGGGGGCAGGAGAGACCCAGTACTTC; CDR3: CASRDQGAGETQYF
D: NA; J: TRBJ1-4; V: TRBV2; size: NA; DNA: TGTGCCAGCAGTGGAACCGAGAGGGAAAAACTGTTTTTT; CDR3: CASSGTEREKLFF
D: TRBD1; J: TRBJ1-2; V: TRBV5-1; size: NA; DNA: TGCGCCAGCAGCCCGGGACAGGGGCCCGGCTACACCTTC; CDR3: CASSPGQGPGYTF
D: NA; J: TRBJ1-1; V: TRBV5-1; size: few; DNA: TGCGCCAGCAGCATCGACCCAGGGGTGGCTGAAGCTTTCTTT; CDR3: CASSIDPGVAEAFF
D: NA; J: TRBJ2-1; V: TRBV30; size: NA; DNA: TGTGCCTGGGGCCCCGCAGGGGGGTTCATAAATGAGCAGTTCTTC; CDR3: CAWGPAGGFINEQFF
D: TRBD1; J: TRBJ2-3; V: TRBV15; size: NA; DNA: TGTGCCACCAGCGGCGAACGGACAGGGCAAAGCACAGATACGCAGTATTTT; CDR3: CATSGERTGQSTDTQYF
D: TRBD1; J: TRBJ1-1; V: TRBV30; size: NA; DNA: TGTGCCTGGAGTGTAACAGGGGGCGTCACTGAAGCTTTCTTT; CDR3: CAWSVTGGVTEAFF
D: TRBD2; J: TRBJ2-3; V: TRBV6-1; size: few; DNA: TGTGCCAGCACTGATAGCGGGGGGGGCACAGATACGCAGTATTTT; CDR3: CASTDSGGGTDTQYF
D: NA; J: TRBJ1-5; V: TRBV6-1; size: NA; DNA: TGTGCCAGCAGGGACTATTTGGGCAATCAGCCCCAGCATTTT; CDR3: CASRDYLGNQPQHF
D: NA; J: TRBJ2-2; V: TRBV2; size: NA; DNA: TGTGCCAGCAGTTCGGAGGGGGCGGGCACCGGGGAGCTGTTTTTT; CDR3: CASSSEGAGTGELFF
D: TRBD2; J: TRBJ2-7; V: TRBV27; size: once; DNA: TGTGCCAGCAGTTTCCACCCTAGGACTAGCGGGGTCGACGAGCAGTACTTC; CDR3: CASSFHPRTSGVDEQYF
D: TRBD1; J: TRBJ2-5; V: TRBV29-1; size: NA; DNA: TGCAGCGCTACCGGGACAGTTGGTCCAGAGACCCAGTACTTC; CDR3: CSATGTVGPETQYF
D: TRBD1; J: TRBJ1-5; V: TRBV30; size: NA; DNA: TGTGCCTCCTCGGACAGGGTAGTAAGTCAGCCCCAGCATTTT; CDR3: CASSDRVVSQPQHF
D: TRBD2; J: TRBJ2-2; V: TRBV4-1; size: few; DNA: TGCGCCAGCAGGCCCGGGACTAGCAACACCGGGGAGCTGTTTTTT; CDR3: CASRPGTSNTGELFF
D: NA; J: TRBJ2-2; V: TRBV15; size: NA; DNA: TGTGCCACCAGCAGAGACCCAGGGTCCGACTCAACTCAAAGATCCACCGGGGAGCTGTTTTTT; CDR3: CATSRDPGSDSTQRSTGELFF
D: TRBD2; J: TRBJ2-5; V: TRBV7-7; size: NA; DNA: TGTGCTAGCGGTAGCGGGGGCGGGGAGACCCAGTACTTC; CDR3: CASGSGGGETQYF
D: TRBD2; J: TRBJ2-1; V: TRBV5-6; size: NA; DNA: TGTGCCAGCAGCCGCCCCGGGGGTAGCGGGGGGAAATACAATGAGCAGTTCTTC; CDR3: CASSRPGGSGGKYNEQFF
D: NA; J: TRBJ1-5; V: TRBV4-1; size: NA; DNA: TGCGCCAGCAGCCAATCTTTTCGTGGGCCCGATAGCAATCAGCCCCAGCATTTT; CDR3: CASSQSFRGPDSNQPQHF
D: NA; J: TRBJ1-6; V: TRBV28; size: NA; DNA: TGTGCCAGCAGTTTATTAGAGTCACCCCTCCACTTT; CDR3: CASSLLESPLHF
D: TRBD1; J: TRBJ1-2; V: TRBV19; size: few; DNA: TGTGCCAGTAAGGGACAGGGGATTCATGGCTACACCTTC; CDR3: CASKGQGIHGYTF
D: NA; J: TRBJ1-5; V: TRBV4-1; size: NA; DNA: TGCGCCAGCAGCCAAGCGCTCAGGGGTCGCAATCAGCCCCAGCATTTT; CDR3: CASSQALRGRNQPQHF
D: NA; J: TRBJ1-1; V: TRBV12-5; size: NA; DNA: TGTGCTAGTGGTTTGGTACGTTACGGGGGACAAGCTTTCTTT; CDR3: CASGLVRYGGQAFF
D: NA; J: TRBJ1-1; V: TRBV6-5; size: NA; DNA: TGTGCCAGCAGTCCCATGGGGGCATTGAACACTGAAGCTTTCTTT; CDR3: CASSPMGALNTEAFF
D: NA; J: TRBJ2-7; V: TRBV30; size: NA; DNA: TGTGCCTGGAGTGTACATAGGGGGTCGGGGGAGCAGTACTTC; CDR3: CAWSVHRGSGEQYF